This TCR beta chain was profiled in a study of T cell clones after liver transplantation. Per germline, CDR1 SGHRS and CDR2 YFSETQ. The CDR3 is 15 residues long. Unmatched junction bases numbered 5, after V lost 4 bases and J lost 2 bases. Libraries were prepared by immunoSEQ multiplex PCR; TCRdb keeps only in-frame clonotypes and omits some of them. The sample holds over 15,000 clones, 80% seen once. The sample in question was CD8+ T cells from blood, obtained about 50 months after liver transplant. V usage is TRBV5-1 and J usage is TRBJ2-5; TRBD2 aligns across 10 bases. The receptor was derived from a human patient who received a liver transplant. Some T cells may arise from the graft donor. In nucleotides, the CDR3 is TGCGCCAGCAGCGGTAGCGGGGGGTGGCAAGAGACCCAGTACTTC. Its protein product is CASSGSGGWQETQYF.